The next 15 T cell receptor beta chains were all read from a single sample in a study of shared clonotypes between healthy human individuals. Method: immunoSEQ multiplex PCR; TCRdb's copy keeps in-frame clones and lacks some. The sample shows around 120,000 clones, about 70% of them seen only once. The source material was memory CD8+ T cells sorted from blood. This sample's subset: CD45RO+ cells pooled with CCR7-negative TemRA cells. All receptors come from a woman aged 25 to 39 in good health.

The chain carries TRBV7-9 and TRBJ2-5; D gene unclear. The CDR3 is 14 amino acids. V dropped 0 bases and J dropped 2 bases, with 7 bases sitting between them. The germline V gene encodes CDR1 SEHNR and CDR2 FQNEAQ (reference sequence). The CDR3, as DNA: TGTGCCAGCAGCTTAGCAGGGTATCAAGAGACCCAGTACTTC. As protein: CASSLAGYQETQYF. The variable domain in full, with the rest retrieved from reference TRBV7-9 and TRBJ2-5, is DTGVSQNPRHKITKRGQNVTFRCDPISEHNRLYWYRQTLGQGPEFLTYFQNEAQLEKSRLLSDRFSAERPKGSFSTLEIQRTEQGDSAMYLCASSLAGYQETQYFGPGTRLLVL.

This clone was recorded once. The rearrangement links TRBV29-1 to TRBJ2-1; the D gene is possibly TRBD1 (5 bases). Germline V gene data show CDR1 as SQVTM and CDR2 as ANQGSEA. The V end was cut by 2 bases, the J end by 10 bases, with 15 bases between. The CDR3 is made up of 13 amino acids. The CDR3 sequence: CSVEFKGSGEQFF. The CDR3 DNA sequence: TGCAGCGTTGAATTTAAGGGGTCTGGCGAGCAGTTCTTC.

This chain joins TRBV7-9 and TRBJ2-7; possibly TRBD2 for D (5 bases). Germline loops: CDR1 SEHNR, CDR2 FQNEAQ (reference sequence). The V end was cut by 2 bases, the J end by 7 bases, with 15 bases between. The CDR3 is made up of 14 amino acids. The CDR3: CASSLIGVAEEQYF. The DNA for the CDR3 is TGTGCCAGCAGCTTAATCGGGGTCGCGGAAGAGCAGTACTTC.

This clone was recorded a few times. V and J are TRBV25-1 and TRBJ1-1; a possible D gene is TRBD1 (5 bases). The CDR3 is made up of 15 amino acids. With 3 bases removed from V and 4 bases from J, the gap between germline ends came to 15 bases. CDR1 MGHDK and CDR2 SYGVNS come from the germline V gene. DNA of the CDR3: TGTGCCAGCAGTGACTCCCGTACCGGGGGCACTGAAGCTTTCTTT. Encoded protein: CASSDSRTGGTEAFF.

The chain joins TRBV11-1 to TRBJ2-7; perhaps TRBD2 as D (6 bases). The V gene lost 5 bases and the J gene lost 3 bases, with 20 bases spanning the gap. The CDR3 covers 16 residues. From germline, CDR1 is SGHAT and CDR2 FQDESV (reference sequence). The DNA for the CDR3 is TGTGCCAGCAGCGAGAATAGGTGGACTATCGACTACGAGCAGTACTTC. Amino acid sequence: CASSENRWTIDYEQYF. Full variable domain (outside the CDR3, taken from reference TRBV11-1 and TRBJ2-7): EAEVAQSPRYKITEKSQAVAFWCDPISGHATLYWYRQILGQGPELLVQFQDESVVDDSQLPKDRFSAERLKGVDSTLKIQPAELGDSAMYLCASSENRWTIDYEQYFGPGTRLTVT.

The gene calls are TRBV2 and TRBJ2-7, with D perhaps matching TRBD1 (6 bases). Germline V lookup: CDR1 SNHLY, CDR2 FYNNEI. The CDR3 extends over 14 amino acids. Trimming stripped 5 bases from V and 4 bases from J, with 15 bases between. CDR3 DNA sequence: TGTGCCAGCAGTCCGGACAGAACCTCGTACGAGCAGTACTTC. This sequence encodes CASSPDRTSYEQYF.

The CDR3 spells CASSPAASEQYF. CDR3 nucleotides: TGTGCCAGCAGCCCGGCGGCATCTGAGCAGTACTTC. The chain uses TRBV2 and TRBJ2-7; no definite D call. V was clipped by 6 bases and J by 7 bases, with 13 bases between them. The CDR3 has 12 residues. Germline CDR1 is SNHLY and CDR2 is FYNNEI.

The chain recombines TRBV27 with TRBJ2-7, with D possibly being TRBD1 or TRBD2 (6 bases each). Trimming stripped 6 bases from V and 0 bases from J, with 9 bases between. CDR1 is MNHEY, CDR2 SMNVEV, per germline (reference sequence). This CDR3 spans 13 amino acids. CDR3 in amino acids: CASRGGSSYEQYF. The CDR3 nucleotides are TGTGCCAGCAGGGGGGGCAGCTCCTACGAGCAGTACTTC.

J is TRBJ1-2 and V is TRBV6-5, with 9 nucleotides matching TRBD1. Germline assignment: CDR1 MNHEY and CDR2 SVGAGI. Trimming at V came to 5 bases and at J to 6 bases, leaving 10 bases not matched to a gene. CDR3 size: 15 residues. The CDR3 is CASSRQGGAIHGYTF. DNA for the CDR3: TGTGCCAGCAGTCGACAGGGGGGCGCGATCCATGGCTACACCTTC.

In its sample, this clone was seen a few times. The CDR3 DNA sequence: TGTGCCAGCAGTAAACTAGCGGGAGACTCAGATACGCAGTATTTT. Amino acid sequence: CASSKLAGDSDTQYF. V is TRBV6-4 and J is TRBJ2-3; 11 nucleotides match TRBD2. The germline V gene encodes CDR1 MRHNA and CDR2 SNTAGT. V lost 5 bases, J lost 4 bases, and 5 bases stayed unmatched. The CDR3 loop spans 15 amino acids.

This clone was seen a few times. The chain employs TRBV11-2 and TRBJ1-2; D remains unclear. Trimming removed 8 bases at V and 6 bases at J, with 13 bases between. Germline loops: CDR1 SGHAT, CDR2 FQNNGV. This CDR3 is 12 amino acids long. Written as DNA, the CDR3 is TGTGCCAGCTCCATCGGCTTGGATGGCTACACCTTC. Its protein is CASSIGLDGYTF.

The chain is built from TRBV9 and TRBJ2-1; 15 positions agree with TRBD2. The CDR3 has 15 residues. CDR1 is SGDLS and CDR2 is YYNGEE in the germline V gene. The J segment lost 9 bases and the V segment lost 3 bases, leaving 4 bases of the junction unmatched. CDR3 protein: CASSAPGLAGGEQFF. CDR3 DNA: TGTGCCAGCAGCGCACCGGGACTAGCGGGAGGTGAGCAGTTCTTC.

This clone was counted only a few times. Different DNA sequences within this sample yield the same CDR3. The rearrangement joins TRBV15 to TRBJ1-4, with a weak D call TRBD1 (6 bases). Germline V lookup: CDR1 LNHNV, CDR2 YYDKDF (reference sequence). The V and J ends lost 6 bases and 5 bases respectively, with 13 bases between them. The CDR3 extends over 14 amino acids. CDR3 in DNA: TGTGCCACCAGTAAGGGGCAGGGGAATGAAAAACTGTTTTTT. Amino acids: CATSKGQGNEKLFF.

This clone was found once. V gene TRBV6-1 combines with J gene TRBJ2-7; 7 nucleotides line up with TRBD1. Germline V CDR1 and CDR2: MNHNS, SASEGT. The V segment lost 0 bases and the J segment 7 bases; nucleotides outside the gene matches: 3. The CDR3 contains 13 residues. The DNA of the CDR3 is TGTGCCAGCAGTGAAGCGCAGGGGGATGAGCAGTACTTC. It encodes CASSEAQGDEQYF.

This chain joins TRBV27 and TRBJ2-3; a possible D gene is TRBD2 (5 bases). The V end was cut by 8 bases, the J end by 3 bases, with 12 bases between. Germline-derived CDR1 and CDR2 are MNHEY and SMNVEV (reference sequence). CDR3 length: 13 amino acids. The CDR3 loop is CASRAKRTDTQYF. CDR3 nucleotide sequence: TGTGCCAGCCGGGCAAAGCGGACAGATACGCAGTATTTT.